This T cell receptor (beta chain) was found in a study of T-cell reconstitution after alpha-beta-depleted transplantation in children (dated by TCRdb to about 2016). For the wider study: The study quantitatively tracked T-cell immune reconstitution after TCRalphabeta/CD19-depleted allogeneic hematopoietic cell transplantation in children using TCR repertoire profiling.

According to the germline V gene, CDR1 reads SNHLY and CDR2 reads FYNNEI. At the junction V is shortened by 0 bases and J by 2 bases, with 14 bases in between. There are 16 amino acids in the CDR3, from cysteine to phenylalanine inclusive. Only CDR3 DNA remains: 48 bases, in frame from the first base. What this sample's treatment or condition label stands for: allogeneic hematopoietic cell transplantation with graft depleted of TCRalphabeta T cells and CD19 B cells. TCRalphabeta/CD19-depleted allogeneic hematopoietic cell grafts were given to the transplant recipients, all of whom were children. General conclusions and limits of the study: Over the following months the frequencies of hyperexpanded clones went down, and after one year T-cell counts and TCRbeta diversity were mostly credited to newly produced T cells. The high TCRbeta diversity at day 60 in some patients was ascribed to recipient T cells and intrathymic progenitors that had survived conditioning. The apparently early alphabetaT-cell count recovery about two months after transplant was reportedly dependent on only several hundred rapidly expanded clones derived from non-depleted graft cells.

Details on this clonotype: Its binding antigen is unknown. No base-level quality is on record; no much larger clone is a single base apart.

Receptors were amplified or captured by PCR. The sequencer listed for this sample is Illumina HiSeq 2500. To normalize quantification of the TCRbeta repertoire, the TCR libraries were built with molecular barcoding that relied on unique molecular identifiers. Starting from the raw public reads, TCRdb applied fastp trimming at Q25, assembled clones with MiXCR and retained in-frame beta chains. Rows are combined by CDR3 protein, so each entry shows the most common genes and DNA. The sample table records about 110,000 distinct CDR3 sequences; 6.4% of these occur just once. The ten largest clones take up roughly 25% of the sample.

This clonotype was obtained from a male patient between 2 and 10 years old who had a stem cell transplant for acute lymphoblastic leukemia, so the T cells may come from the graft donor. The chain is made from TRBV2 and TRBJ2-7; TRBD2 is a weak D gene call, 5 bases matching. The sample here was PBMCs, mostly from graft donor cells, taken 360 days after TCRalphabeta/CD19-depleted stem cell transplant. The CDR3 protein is CASSEARGLGAYEQYF. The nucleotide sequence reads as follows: TGTGCCAGCAGTGAAGCGCGCGGACTCGGGGCCTACGAGCAGTACTTC. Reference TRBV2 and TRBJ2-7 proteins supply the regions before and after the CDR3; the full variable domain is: EPEVTQTPSHQVTQMGQEVILRCVPISNHLYFYWYRQILGQKVEFLVSFYNNEISEKSEIFDDQFSVERPDGSNFTLKIRSTKLEDSAMYFCASSEARGLGAYEQYFGPGTRLTVT.